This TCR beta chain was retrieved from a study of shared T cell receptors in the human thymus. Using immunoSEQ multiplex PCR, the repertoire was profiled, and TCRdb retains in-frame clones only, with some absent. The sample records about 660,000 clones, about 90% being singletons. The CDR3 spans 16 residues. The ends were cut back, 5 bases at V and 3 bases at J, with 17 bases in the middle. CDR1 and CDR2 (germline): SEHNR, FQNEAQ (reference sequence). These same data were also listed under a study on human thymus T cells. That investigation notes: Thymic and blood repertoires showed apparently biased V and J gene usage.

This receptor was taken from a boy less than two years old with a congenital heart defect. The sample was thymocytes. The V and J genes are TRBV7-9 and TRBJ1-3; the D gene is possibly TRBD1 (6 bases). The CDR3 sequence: CASSPEIGGYGNTIYF. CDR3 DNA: TGTGCCAGCAGCCCAGAGATAGGGGGATATGGAAACACCATATATTTT.